This TCR beta chain was documented in a study of radiotherapy plus CTLA-4 blockade in lung cancer. Study in general: Around 20% of enrolled patients responded objectively, and approximately 34% had disease control.

About this clone itself: The antigen is unknown.

The protocol was immunoSEQ multiplex PCR, while the TCRdb copy is restricted to in-frame clones and leaves out a portion. Of about 59,000 clones in the sample, approximately 82% were seen once. People whose metastatic non-small-cell lung cancer was chemo-refractory got focal radiation along with CTLA-4 blockade by ipilimumab. Findings and limits, study-wide: Interferon-beta, together with early blood T cell clone dynamics, reportedly best predicted response. Peripheral blood showed expansion of tumor-derived TCR clones after radiotherapy and ipilimumab.

Trimming removed 7 bases at V and 4 bases at J, with 14 bases between. From germline, CDR1 is SGDLS and CDR2 YYNGEE. This CDR3 comprises 13 residues. This receptor was obtained from a human donor with non-small cell lung cancer whose response to radiotherapy plus ipilimumab could not be evaluated. This sample comprised peripheral blood, obtained from a patient treated with radiotherapy plus ipilimumab. This chain connects TRBV9 to TRBJ1-1; D is uncertain. The CDR3: CASQRTEGTEAFF. The CDR3 nucleotides are TGTGCCAGCCAACGTACGGAGGGCACTGAAGCTTTCTTT.